This record looks at one TCR beta chain sequence and its context. The target antigen is unknown. The sample is drawn from a study of cytomegalovirus exposure and HLA in healthy donors. Study-wide results and caveats: There were around 160 TCR beta chains listed as cytomegalovirus-associated. It has been reported that TCR beta sequences accurately predicted the HLA-A and HLA-B alleles of most subjects. In vitro confirmation showed three CMV-associated chains to be CMV antigen specific. Several V segments, TRBV6-2 and TRBV6-3 among them, could not be told apart and were dropped.

The CDR3 is 17 amino acids. V shed 1 base and J 5 bases; nucleotides not matched to a gene: 11. Germline-derived CDR1 and CDR2 are SEHNR and FQNEAQ (reference sequence). The PCR ran on 60 Vbeta and 13 Jbeta primers. Repertoires were generated with immunoSEQ multiplex PCR, while TCRdb's copy carries only in-frame clones and drops some. The table lists 120,000 to 150,000 clones, roughly 77% of them singletons, with around 3.1% in the top ten. Sequencing was performed on PBMCs. The chain combines TRBV7-9 with TRBJ2-3, with TRBD1 matching over 8 bases. The receptor was derived from a female donor in good health and CMV-seronegative. The CDR3 DNA reads TGTGCCAGCAGCTTAGGGGTGTCAGGGGGCGTAATAGATACGCAGTATTTT. Its protein product is CASSLGVSGGVIDTQYF.